This T cell receptor beta chain is from a study of CD8+ T cells in alopecia areata. Findings of the study overall: There was only one nonresponder, so it was unclear how baseline CD8+ expansion relates to response.

Comments on this clone: What it recognizes is unknown.

The CDR3 is 14 amino acids. The V end was cut by 3 bases, the J end by 1 base, with 9 bases between. RNA was extracted and reverse transcribed into cDNA as the sequencing template. The assay was immunoSEQ multiplex PCR, and TCRdb's table has in-frame clones only and misses some. The sample contains about 250,000 clones, approximately 60% of which appear only once. The treatment is: oral pan-JAK inhibitor, 5-10 mg twice daily. This material consisted of CD4+ T cells sorted from blood, taken around week 54, from a patient treated with tofacitinib. This TCR was recovered from a human donor with alopecia areata. This sequence joins TRBV23-1 and TRBJ2-5; tentatively, D is TRBD1 (5 bases). TRBV23-1 is an open reading frame whose function is uncertain. CDR3 region: CASSHRQIQETQYF. The CDR3 nucleotides are TGCGCCAGCAGTCACCGACAGATCCAAGAGACCCAGTACTTC.